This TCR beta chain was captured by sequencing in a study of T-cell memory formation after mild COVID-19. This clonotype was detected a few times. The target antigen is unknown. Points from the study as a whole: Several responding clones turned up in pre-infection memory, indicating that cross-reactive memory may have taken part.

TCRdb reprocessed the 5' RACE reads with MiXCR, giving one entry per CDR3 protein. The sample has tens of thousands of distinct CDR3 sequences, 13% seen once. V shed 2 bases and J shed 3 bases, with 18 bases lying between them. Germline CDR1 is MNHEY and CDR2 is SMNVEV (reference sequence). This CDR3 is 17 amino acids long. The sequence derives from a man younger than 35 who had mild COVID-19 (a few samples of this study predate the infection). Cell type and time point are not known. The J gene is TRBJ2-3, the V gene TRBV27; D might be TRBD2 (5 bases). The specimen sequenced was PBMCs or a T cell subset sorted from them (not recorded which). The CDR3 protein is CASSLSSRVSTTDTQYF. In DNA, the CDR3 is TGTGCCAGCAGTTTAAGTTCGAGGGTTTCGACAACAGATACGCAGTATTTT.